Reported below is one T cell receptor (beta chain). Between the trimmed V and J ends, which lost 6 bases and 1 base, there was a span of 6 bases. The CDR3 length is 12 residues. Germline CDR1 reads MNHEY; CDR2 reads SMNVEV (reference sequence). These data come from a study of blood T cell repertoires in COVID-19. Study-wide background: There were acute and convalescent COVID-19 samples, and they came from the United States, Italy and Spain. T cells, B-cell-depleted T cells, or PBMCs supplied cDNA or gDNA.

Original processing notes: Amplification of reference gene primers provided the estimated nucleated cell counts. Repertoires were generated with immunoSEQ multiplex PCR, while TCRdb's copy carries only in-frame clones and drops some. V, J and clone size are taken as reported in that table, and D and trimming were inferred from the DNA itself. Found here are 150,000 to 200,000 clones, about 83% of them singletons; the top ten hold roughly 13%. Sequenced material: peripheral blood. The gene calls are TRBV27 and TRBJ1-1; D unclear. The clonotype was recovered from a man in his sixties or seventies who had recovered from COVID-19. The CDR3 region is CASRSRNTEAFF. CDR3 DNA: TGTGCCAGCAGGTCCAGGAACACTGAAGCTTTCTTT.